Each of the 25 T cell receptor beta chains below was sequenced from the same sample in a study of CD8 T cells in Susac syndrome. RNA was extracted with the RNeasy kit, and a quantity of 0.5 to 1 ug was reverse transcribed using random hexamers. TCRdb processed the immunoSEQ multiplex PCR reads anew with MiXCR; each CDR3 protein has one entry. The data contain about 120,000 distinct CDR3 sequences, just under 95% of them seen just once; the ten biggest clones take up 0.12%. Material: CD8+ T cells from PBMCs. The receptors were gathered from a human donor in good health.

The chain joins TRBV15 to TRBJ1-2, with 8 nucleotides matching TRBD1. The CDR3 has 18 amino acids. Trimming removed 0 bases from V and 2 bases from J; junction bases left unmatched: 11. Germline V gene sequence: CDR1 LNHNV, CDR2 YYDKDF (reference sequence). DNA for the CDR3: TGTGCCACCAGCAGAGAAATAACCCCCGGACAGGGCAACTATGGCTACACCTTC. This codes for CATSREITPGQGNYGYTF.

The chain has TRBV27 and TRBJ2-2, with 11 bases fitting TRBD1. CDR1 is MNHEY, CDR2 SMNVEV, per germline (reference sequence). This CDR3 contains 13 residues. V was clipped by 7 bases and J by 6 bases; unmatched bases: 1. The CDR3 loop reads CASKDRGPGELFF. The CDR3 DNA reads as TGTGCCAGCAAGGACAGGGGGCCCGGGGAGCTGTTTTTT.

The rearrangement uses TRBV6-2 or TRBV6-3 and TRBJ2-1; 9 bases are a match to TRBD2. CDR1 is MNHEY, CDR2 SVGEGT, per germline. There are 20 residues in the CDR3. Trimming at V came to 6 bases and at J to 0 bases, leaving 18 bases not matched to a gene. CDR3 DNA: TGTGCCAGCAGAAACGACGCTAGCGGGGACCCCGAAAGCTCCTACAATGAGCAGTTCTTC. Amino acids: CASRNDASGDPESSYNEQFF.

The DNA of the CDR3 is TGCGCCAGCAGCCAAGCCGGACTTTCGGCCAATGAGCAGTTCTTC. Protein sequence: CASSQAGLSANEQFF. The chain links TRBV4-1 to TRBJ2-1, with a possible D match to TRBD2 (5 bases). This CDR3 is 15 amino acids long. Per germline, CDR1 MGHRA and CDR2 YSYEKL. V lost 1 base, J lost 6 bases, and 13 bases lay in between.

The rearrangement joins TRBV24-1 to TRBJ2-1; TRBD1 matches 10 bases. The ends lost 3 bases at V and 10 bases at J; junction bases unmatched: 8. The CDR3 is made up of 15 amino acids. The V gene's germline CDR1 is KGHDR and CDR2 SFDVKD. The CDR3 DNA is TGTGCCACCAGTGATCCCGGACAGGGGGGTCGGGAGCAGTTCTTC. Translating gives CATSDPGQGGREQFF.

V usage is TRBV27 and J usage is TRBJ1-1; a weak D match, TRBD1 (5 bases). The CDR3 runs to 14 residues. The germline gives CDR1 MNHEY, CDR2 SMNVEV (reference sequence). V was shortened by 5 bases and J by 7 bases, with 17 bases between the two germline ends. The CDR3 reads CASSPRVRDVEAFF. CDR3 nucleotide sequence: TGTGCCAGCAGTCCCCGGGTCAGGGACGTTGAAGCTTTCTTT.

The V gene is TRBV29-1, the J gene TRBJ1-1; D is perhaps TRBD1 (6 bases). This CDR3 spans 14 amino acids. The V gene lost 4 bases and the J gene lost 1 base, with 13 bases spanning the gap. CDR1 and CDR2 from the germline V gene are SQVTM and ANQGSEA. The CDR3 sequence: CSVAADRPNTEAFF. The CDR3 DNA reads TGCAGCGTTGCCGCCGACAGGCCGAACACTGAAGCTTTCTTT.

This clonotype turned up a few times. This chain uses TRBV29-1 with TRBJ2-7; 7 nucleotides line up with TRBD2. The V gene end was trimmed by 4 bases and the J gene end by 0 bases; junction bases not matched to a gene: 12. Per the germline V gene, CDR1 is SQVTM and CDR2 is ANQGSEA. The CDR3 consists of 16 residues. CDR3 residues: CSVGVLAGASSYEQYF. Written as DNA, the CDR3 is TGCAGCGTTGGAGTATTAGCGGGTGCAAGCTCCTACGAGCAGTACTTC.

The chain links TRBV20-1 to TRBJ2-3; TRBD2 matches at 11 bases. This CDR3 comprises 14 residues. Per the germline V gene, CDR1 is DFQATT and CDR2 is SNEGSKA (reference sequence). V was pared by 4 bases and J by 5 bases, with 5 bases of the junction left unmatched. The DNA of the CDR3 is TGCAGTGCTAAAACTAGCGGGAGTCTAGATACGCAGTATTTT. Translated, it gives CSAKTSGSLDTQYF.

V is TRBV12-3 or TRBV12-4 and J is TRBJ2-1; D might be TRBD1 (5 bases). Trimming removed 7 bases at V and 4 bases at J, with 8 bases between. This CDR3 has 12 amino acids. The CDR3 region is CASKTDYNEQFF. DNA for the CDR3: TGTGCCAGCAAGACAGATTACAATGAGCAGTTCTTC.

The chain combines TRBV6-1 with TRBJ2-7; D unclear. Trimming removed 7 bases from V and 2 bases from J, with 15 bases in between. CDR1 is MNHNS, CDR2 SASEGT, per germline. The CDR3 is made up of 14 amino acids. CDR3 region: CASTLPAGTYEQYF. CDR3 sequence (DNA): TGTGCCAGCACCTTGCCCGCAGGCACCTACGAGCAGTACTTC.

The sample holds a few counts of this clonotype. The V gene is TRBV13, the J gene TRBJ2-1; D is unclear. V lost 4 bases and J lost 7, with 5 bases in between. The CDR3 has 11 amino acids. Germline V gene sequence: CDR1 PRHDT, CDR2 FYEKMQ (reference sequence). In nucleotides, the CDR3 is TGTGCCAGCAGCTCGAGTAATGAGCAGTTCTTC. Amino acids: CASSSSNEQFF.

The gene calls are TRBV7-6 and TRBJ2-5; 8 nucleotides agree with TRBD2. Germline V gives CDR1 SGHVS, CDR2 FNYEAQ. The CDR3 totals 15 residues. J lost 5 bases, V lost 5 bases, and 10 bases had no gene match. The CDR3 sequence: CASSPSRLAIETQYF. The CDR3 coding sequence is TGTGCCAGCAGCCCTTCCAGACTAGCGATCGAGACCCAGTACTTC.

The chain is built from TRBV19 and TRBJ2-1; 7 positions agree with TRBD1. Trimming removed 5 bases from V and 6 bases from J; junction bases left unmatched: 13. Germline assignment: CDR1 LNHDA and CDR2 SQIVND (reference sequence). The CDR3 spans 16 residues. The DNA for the CDR3 is TGTGCCAGTAGTCCGGCAGGGGGTCCGCGGGTCAATGAGCAGTTCTTC. It translates to CASSPAGGPRVNEQFF.

The V gene is TRBV5-1, the J gene TRBJ2-7; D may match TRBD1 or TRBD2 (5 bases each). V lost 1 base and J 5 bases, leaving 16 bases between the germline ends. This CDR3 spans 15 amino acids. Germline assignment: CDR1 SGHRS and CDR2 YFSETQ. For the CDR3, the DNA is TGCGCCAGCAGCTTGCTATGGGGGACCCCCCACGAGCAGTACTTC. This translates into CASSLLWGTPHEQYF.

V and J are TRBV20-1 and TRBJ1-2; D unclear. This CDR3 has 15 residues. V was shortened by 3 bases and J by 0 bases, with 14 bases between the two germline ends. The V gene's germline CDR1 is DFQATT and CDR2 SNEGSKA (reference sequence). Here the CDR3 reads CSASTVALPNYGYTF. The CDR3 coding sequence is TGCAGTGCTAGTACAGTAGCGCTTCCTAACTATGGCTACACCTTC.

This chain uses TRBV5-1 with TRBJ2-5; tentative D call: TRBD2 (6 bases). The CDR3 is 16 amino acids. The germline V gene encodes CDR1 SGHRS and CDR2 YFSETQ. V was cut by 4 bases and J by 3 bases, with 19 bases left in between. CDR3 in DNA: TGCGCCAGCAGCGAGGGAGGACGGGGAGTAGAAGAGACCCAGTACTTC. Residues: CASSEGGRGVEETQYF.

Note on this clonotype: A read error may account for a junction end that differs from germline. The rearrangement links TRBV7-8 to TRBJ2-2; TRBD1 or TRBD2 may be the D gene (5 bases each). Germline V lookup: CDR1 SGHVS, CDR2 FQNEAQ. The CDR3 spans 16 residues. In nucleotides, the CDR3 is TGTGCCAGCAGCTCTCGACAAGGGTTAGGGACCGGGGAGCCGTTTTTT. Translating it yields CASSSRQGLGTGEPFF.

The rearrangement joins TRBV6-4 to TRBJ2-3, with a possible D match to TRBD2 (6 bases). Per germline, CDR1 MRHNA and CDR2 SNTAGT. V was clipped by 0 bases and J by 5 bases, with 12 bases between them. The CDR3 spans 15 residues. The CDR3: CASSDSGQGGDTQYF. CDR3 DNA sequence: TGTGCCAGCAGTGACTCGGGGCAGGGAGGAGATACGCAGTATTTT.

This chain connects TRBV18 to TRBJ2-3; D gene unclear. Between the trimmed V and J ends, which lost 2 bases and 4 bases, there was a span of 7 bases. CDR1 and CDR2 (germline): KGHSH, LQKENI. This CDR3 is built from 13 residues. Here the CDR3 reads CASSPNLPDTQYF. The CDR3 coding sequence is TGTGCCAGCTCACCAAACCTACCAGATACGCAGTATTTT.

This chain connects TRBV20-1 to TRBJ2-7; D unresolved. The germline V and J ends were trimmed by 0 bases and 2 bases, with 11 bases remaining between them. The length of the CDR3 is 14 residues. Germline-derived CDR1 and CDR2 are DFQATT and SNEGSKA (reference sequence). This CDR3 reads CSAREVRQAYEQYF. CDR3 in DNA: TGCAGTGCTAGAGAGGTCAGACAAGCCTACGAGCAGTACTTC.

This chain joins TRBV15 and TRBJ1-1; D call uncertain. The CDR3 loop spans 13 amino acids. Germline V CDR1 and CDR2: LNHNV, YYDKDF (reference sequence). The V end was cut by 2 bases, the J end by 7 bases, with 11 bases between. CDR3 in amino acids: CATSRPLNGEAFF. The CDR3 nucleotides read TGTGCCACCAGCAGACCGTTAAACGGTGAAGCTTTCTTT.

This chain connects TRBV5-1 to TRBJ2-5; 7 positions agree with TRBD2. Per germline, CDR1 SGHRS and CDR2 YFSETQ. V was clipped by 2 bases and J by 5 bases; unmatched bases: 9. The CDR3 runs to 15 residues. CDR3 residues: CASSFGGGREETQYF. The CDR3 DNA reads TGCGCCAGCAGCTTCGGAGGTGGGCGGGAGGAGACCCAGTACTTC.

A note on this clonotype: A read error may account for a junction end that differs from germline. The chain couples TRBV19 to TRBJ2-7; TRBD2 is a possible D gene (5 bases). This CDR3 has 17 residues. CDR1 is LNHDA and CDR2 is SQIVND in the germline V gene (reference sequence). In DNA form, the CDR3 reads TGTGCCAGTAGTATAGATAAAATGCGGCGGGCCCCCTACGATCAGTACTTC. Translation gives CASSIDKMRRAPYDQYF.

The CDR3 is CASSLLGGTEAFF. The CDR3 nucleotides are TGTGCCAGCAGCTTATTGGGGGGCACTGAAGCTTTCTTT. This sequence joins TRBV7-3 and TRBJ1-1; perhaps TRBD1 as D (5 bases). V was shortened by 2 bases and J by 4 bases, with 8 bases between the two germline ends. The CDR3 is 13 amino acids. Germline CDR1 reads SGHTA; CDR2 reads FQGTGA.